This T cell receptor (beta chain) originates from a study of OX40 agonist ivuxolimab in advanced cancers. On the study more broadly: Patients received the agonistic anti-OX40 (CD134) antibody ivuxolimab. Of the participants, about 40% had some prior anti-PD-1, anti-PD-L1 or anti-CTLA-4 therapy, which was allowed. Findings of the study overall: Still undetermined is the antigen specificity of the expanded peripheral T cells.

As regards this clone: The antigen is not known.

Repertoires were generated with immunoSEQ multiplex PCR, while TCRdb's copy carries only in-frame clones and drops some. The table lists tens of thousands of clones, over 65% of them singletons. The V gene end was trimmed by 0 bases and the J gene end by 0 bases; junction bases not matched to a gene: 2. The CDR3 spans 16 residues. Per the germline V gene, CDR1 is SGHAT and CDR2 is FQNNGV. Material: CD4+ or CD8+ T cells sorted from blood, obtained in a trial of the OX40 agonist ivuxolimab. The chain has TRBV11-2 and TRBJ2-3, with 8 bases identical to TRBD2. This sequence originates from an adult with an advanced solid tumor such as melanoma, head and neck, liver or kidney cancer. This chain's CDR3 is CASSLEGGGSTDTQYF. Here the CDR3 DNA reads TGTGCCAGCAGCTTAGAGGGCGGGGGGAGCACAGATACGCAGTATTTT. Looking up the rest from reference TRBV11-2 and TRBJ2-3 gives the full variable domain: EAGVAQSPRYKIIEKRQSVAFWCNPISGHATLYWYQQILGQGPKLLIQFQNNGVVDDSQLPKDRFSAERLKGVDSTLKIQPAKLEDSAVYLCASSLEGGGSTDTQYFGPGTRLTVL.